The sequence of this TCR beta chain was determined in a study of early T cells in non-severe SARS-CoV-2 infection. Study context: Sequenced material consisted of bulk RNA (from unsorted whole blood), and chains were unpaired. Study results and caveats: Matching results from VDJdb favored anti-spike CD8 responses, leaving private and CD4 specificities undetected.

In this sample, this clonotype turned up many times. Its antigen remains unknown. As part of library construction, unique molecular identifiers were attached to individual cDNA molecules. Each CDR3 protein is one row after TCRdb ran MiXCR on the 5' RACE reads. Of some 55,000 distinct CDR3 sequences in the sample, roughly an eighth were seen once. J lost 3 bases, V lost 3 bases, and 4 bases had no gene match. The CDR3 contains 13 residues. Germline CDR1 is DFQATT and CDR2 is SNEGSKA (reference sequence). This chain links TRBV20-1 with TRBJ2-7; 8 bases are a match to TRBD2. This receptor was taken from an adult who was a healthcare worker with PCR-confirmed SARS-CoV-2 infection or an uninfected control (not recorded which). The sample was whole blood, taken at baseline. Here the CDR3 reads CSASGRAGYEQYF. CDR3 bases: TGCAGTGCTAGCGGGAGGGCAGGCTACGAGCAGTACTTC.